This TCR beta chain was recovered during a study of cytomegalovirus exposure and HLA in healthy donors. General study results and limits: Cytomegalovirus-associated TCR beta chains were listed, numbering over 150. As immune exposure information, only CMV serostatus was available.

With regard to this clone: Its antigen is currently unknown.

V dropped 1 base and J dropped 3; count of bases not matched to a gene: 7. Germline CDR1 is SGHRS and CDR2 is YFSETQ. CDR3 length: 16 amino acids. The PCR was carried out with 60 Vbeta primers and 13 Jbeta primers. Produced via immunoSEQ multiplex PCR; TCRdb's table is partial and in-frame only. The table records 120,000 or so clones, more than 70% of them present only once. The TCR was taken from a young man in good health and CMV-seronegative. What was sequenced was PBMCs. The V and J genes are TRBV5-1 and TRBJ2-7, with 10 bases identical to TRBD1. The chain's CDR3 is CASSLRGTGVVYEQYF. The CDR3 DNA reads TGCGCCAGCAGCTTGAGAGGGACAGGGGTTGTCTACGAGCAGTACTTC.